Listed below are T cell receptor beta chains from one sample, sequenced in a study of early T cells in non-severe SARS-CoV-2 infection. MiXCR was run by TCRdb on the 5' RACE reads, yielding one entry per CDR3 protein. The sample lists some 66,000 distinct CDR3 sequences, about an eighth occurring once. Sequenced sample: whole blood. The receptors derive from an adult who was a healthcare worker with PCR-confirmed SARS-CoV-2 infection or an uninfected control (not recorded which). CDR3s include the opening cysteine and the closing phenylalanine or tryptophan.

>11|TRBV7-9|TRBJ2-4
CASSLEGDRYF
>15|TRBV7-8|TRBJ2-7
CASSLGARSRDEQYF
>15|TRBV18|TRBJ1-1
CASSPRGGQDTEAFF
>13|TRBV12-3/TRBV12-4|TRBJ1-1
CASSLPQNAEALF
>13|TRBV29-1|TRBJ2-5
CSVAGALQETQYF
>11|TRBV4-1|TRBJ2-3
CASSQGTTQYF
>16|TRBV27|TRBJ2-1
CASSLRRVAPYNEQFF
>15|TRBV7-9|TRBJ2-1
CASSITSGTFNEQFF
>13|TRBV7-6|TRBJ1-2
CASSTDRDYGYTF
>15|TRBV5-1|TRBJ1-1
CASSLDRASVTEAFF
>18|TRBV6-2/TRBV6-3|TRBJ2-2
CASSYSTAGPANTGELFF
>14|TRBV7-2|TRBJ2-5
CASSRDGRQETQYF
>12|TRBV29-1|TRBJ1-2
CSVDHLDYGYTF
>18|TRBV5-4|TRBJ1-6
CASSFSTDPSSYNSPLHF
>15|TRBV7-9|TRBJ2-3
CASSPPGEGTDTQYF
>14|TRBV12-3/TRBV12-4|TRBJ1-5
CASSYTSGRQPQHF
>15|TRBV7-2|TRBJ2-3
CASSWRGTRADTQYF
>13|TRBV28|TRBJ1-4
CASRILGTEKLFF
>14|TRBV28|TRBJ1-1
CASQGGARNTEAFF
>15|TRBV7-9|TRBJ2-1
CASSSKRETDNEQFF
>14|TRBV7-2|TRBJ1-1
CASSPGRGGTEAFF
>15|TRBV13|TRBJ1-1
CASSLYPSDTTEAFF
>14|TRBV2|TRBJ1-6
CASKGGTYNSPLHF
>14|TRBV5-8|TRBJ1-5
CASSLWGAGQPQHF
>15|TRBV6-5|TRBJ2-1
CASSYEGSSYNEQFF
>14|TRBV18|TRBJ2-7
CASSPGRSSYEQYF
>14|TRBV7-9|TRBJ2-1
CASSPRPLYNEQFF
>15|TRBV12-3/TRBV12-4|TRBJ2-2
CASKVAGGPTGELFF
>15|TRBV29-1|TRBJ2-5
CSVDGLAANQETQYF
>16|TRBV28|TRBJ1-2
CASSQADGQGRYGYTF
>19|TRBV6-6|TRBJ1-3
CASSYQTASTSNSGNTIYF
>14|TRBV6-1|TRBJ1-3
CASSGRTSGNTIYF
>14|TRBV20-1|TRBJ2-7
CSAREGKSGPEQYF
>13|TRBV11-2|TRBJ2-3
CASRHIRVNTQYF
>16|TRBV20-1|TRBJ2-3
CSAPKPAGFLTDTQYF
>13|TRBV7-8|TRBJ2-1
CASSLSEQGEQFF
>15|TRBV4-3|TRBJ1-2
CASSRRQGEEHGYTF
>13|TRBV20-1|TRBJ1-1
CSARDSTGGKAFF
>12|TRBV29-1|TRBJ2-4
CSGMTGENIQYF
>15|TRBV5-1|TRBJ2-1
CASSLGAGLEGEQFF
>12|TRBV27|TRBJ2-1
CASRNQGYEQFF
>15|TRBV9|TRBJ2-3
CASSTQGLPTDTQYF
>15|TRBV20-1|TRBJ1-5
CSARAPGAGYQPQHF
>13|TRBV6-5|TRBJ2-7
CASSYSRGYEQYF
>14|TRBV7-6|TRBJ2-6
CASSQRPGANVLTF
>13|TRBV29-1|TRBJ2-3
CSVRGGRTDTQYF
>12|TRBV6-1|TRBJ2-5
CASQGAGETQYF
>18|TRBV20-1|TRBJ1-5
CSARDSGTGPGGVQPQHF
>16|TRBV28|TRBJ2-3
CASSSVGTGGLDTQYF
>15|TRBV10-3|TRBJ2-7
CAISEHTGLPVEQYF
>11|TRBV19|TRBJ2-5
CASGPGGTQYF
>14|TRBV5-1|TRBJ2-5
CASSTEGLKETQYF
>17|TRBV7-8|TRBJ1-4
CASSPLAGDGTNEKLFF
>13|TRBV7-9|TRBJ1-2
CASSLEVPGGYTF
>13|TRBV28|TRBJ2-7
CATSGTPTYEQYF